What follows are 21 T cell receptor beta chains derived from one specimen sequenced in a study of T cells of healthy individuals. TCRdb passed the 5' RACE reads through MiXCR, listing each CDR3 protein once. This table holds approximately 50,000 distinct CDR3 sequences, roughly 14% found once. The receptors originated from a human donor in good health.

This clonotype was observed at least ten times. The genes are TRBV21-1 and TRBJ2-3. TRBV21-1 counts as a pseudogene. This CDR3 is built from 15 residues. CDR3 in amino acids: CASRRDRGTTDTQYF. The CDR3, as DNA: TGTGCCAGCAGAAGGGATCGGGGAACCACAGATACGCAGTATTTT.

This clonotype was counted between two and nine times. This chain connects TRBV7-6 to TRBJ1-6, with D possibly TRBD1 on 6 matching bases. Germline V gives CDR1 SGHVS, CDR2 FNYEAQ. V was cut by 0 bases and J by 7 bases, with 13 bases left in between. The CDR3 contains 16 residues. The CDR3 sequence is CASSLAETGPNSPLHF. DNA for the CDR3: TGTGCCAGCAGCTTAGCTGAGACAGGACCGAATTCACCCCTCCACTTT. Variable domain in full (rest from reference TRBV7-6 and TRBJ1-6): GAGVSQSPRYKVTKRGQDVALRCDPISGHVSLYWYRQALGQGPEFLTYFNYEAQQDKSGLPNDRFSAERPEGSISTLTIQRTEQRDSAMYRCASSLAETGPNSPLHFGNGTRLTVT.

In this sample, this clonotype turned up many times. This chain joins TRBV19 and TRBJ2-1; unclear D gene. The V gene lost 5 bases and the J gene lost 10 bases, with 9 bases spanning the gap. The germline gives CDR1 LNHDA, CDR2 SQIVND (reference sequence). There are 11 residues in the CDR3. CDR3 amino acids: CASSGSGEQFF. The CDR3 DNA is TGTGCCAGTAGTGGCTCTGGGGAGCAGTTCTTC. The variable domain in full, with the rest retrieved from reference TRBV19 and TRBJ2-1, is DGGITQSPKYLFRKEGQNVTLSCEQNLNHDAMYWYRQDPGQGLRLIYYSQIVNDFQKGDIAEGYSVSREKKESFPLTVTSAQKNPTAFYLCASSGSGEQFFGPGTRLTVL.

This clonotype appeared a few times. V usage is TRBV27 and J usage is TRBJ1-3; D possibly corresponds to TRBD1 (5 bases). Germline V gene data show CDR1 as MNHEY and CDR2 as SMNVEV (reference sequence). The CDR3 loop spans 14 amino acids. The V and J ends lost 2 bases and 4 bases respectively, with 9 bases between them. The CDR3 nucleotides are TGTGCCAGCAGTTTACAAGGACAAGGAAACACCATATATTTT. This gives the protein CASSLQGQGNTIYF.

This clonotype showed up just a few times. The rearrangement joins TRBV20-1 to TRBJ2-5; 12 bases agree with TRBD1. V lost 1 base, J lost 1 base, and 1 base stayed unmatched. Germline loops: CDR1 DFQATT, CDR2 SNEGSKA (reference sequence). This CDR3 is built from 15 residues. In DNA, the CDR3 is TGCAGTGCTAGAGGGGACAGGGGGCGCCAAGAGACCCAGTACTTC. Translated, it gives CSARGDRGRQETQYF.

The CDR3 reads CASSLGLYEQYF. In DNA form, the CDR3 reads TGTGCCAGCAGCTTGGGTCTGTACGAGCAGTACTTC. This chain joins TRBV5-6 and TRBJ2-7; D uncertain. This CDR3 has 12 amino acids. Trimming left V 0 bases short and J 4 bases short, with 5 bases between. Germline loops: CDR1 SGHDT, CDR2 YYEEEE. The full variable domain, in which reference TRBV5-6 and TRBJ2-7 provide the parts outside the CDR3, is DAGVTQSPTHLIKTRGQQVTLRCSPKSGHDTVSWYQQALGQGPQFIFQYYEEEERQRGNFPDRFSGHQFPNYSSELNVNALLLGDSALYLCASSLGLYEQYFGPGTRLTVT.

The rearrangement joins TRBV7-8 to TRBJ2-3; possibly TRBD2 for D (6 bases). V lost 2 bases to trimming and J lost 2 bases, with 8 bases between them. This CDR3 is built from 14 residues. The germline V gene encodes CDR1 SGHVS and CDR2 FQNEAQ. CDR3 region: CASSLLAATDTQYF. The CDR3 coding sequence is TGTGCCAGCAGCTTATTAGCGGCCACAGATACGCAGTATTTT.

The V call is TRBV20-1, the J call TRBJ1-2, with a possible D match to TRBD1 (6 bases). The germline gives CDR1 DFQATT, CDR2 SNEGSKA (reference sequence). The CDR3 consists of 10 residues. The ends were cut back, 5 bases at V and 6 bases at J, with 7 bases in the middle. As DNA, the CDR3 is TGCAGTGCTTGGACAGATGGCTACACCTTC. Translating it yields CSAWTDGYTF.

This clonotype was detected a few times. V is TRBV9 and J is TRBJ2-1; D may be TRBD1 or TRBD2 (5 bases each). V lost 0 bases and J lost 0, with 10 bases in between. The length of the CDR3 is 16 residues. Germline V gene lookup returns CDR1 SGDLS and CDR2 YYNGEE. The CDR3 DNA is TGTGCCAGCAGCGTAGCGGCAGGGAGCTCCTACAATGAGCAGTTCTTC. Encoded protein: CASSVAAGSSYNEQFF.

In this sample, this clonotype turned up many times. The chain joins TRBV5-1 to TRBJ1-5, with TRBD1 matching 7 bases. Unmatched junction bases numbered 2, after V lost 0 bases and J lost 2 bases. CDR3 length: 15 residues. Germline V lookup: CDR1 SGHRS, CDR2 YFSETQ. The CDR3 coding sequence is TGCGCCAGCAGCTTGGGAGGGGGCCGCAATCAGCCCCAGCATTTT. As protein: CASSLGGGRNQPQHF.

This clonotype was seen repeatedly, ten times or more. The chain recombines TRBV9 with TRBJ2-1, with TRBD2 identical over 8 bases. With 3 bases clipped from V and 8 bases from J, the junction kept 10 bases outside the gene matches. Germline CDR1 SGDLS, CDR2 YYNGEE. This CDR3 spans 15 amino acids. This CDR3 is CASSGPGTRRDEQFF. The CDR3 coding sequence is TGTGCCAGCAGCGGACCCGGGACTAGGAGGGATGAGCAGTTCTTC.

V gene TRBV3-1 combines with J gene TRBJ2-1; D is possibly TRBD1 (6 bases). This CDR3 is 16 amino acids long. The V and J ends lost 8 bases and 2 bases respectively, with 19 bases between them. Germline CDR1 and CDR2: LGHDT and YNNKEL (reference sequence). The CDR3 DNA reads as TGTGCCAGCTTCGGGACAAATAAGCCCCCCTACAATGAGCAGTTCTTC. This encodes CASFGTNKPPYNEQFF.

The V and J genes are TRBV2 and TRBJ2-5; 8 nucleotides agree with TRBD2. CDR1 SNHLY and CDR2 FYNNEI come from the germline V gene. The V and J ends lost 7 bases and 3 bases, in that order; junction bases with no gene match: 7. The CDR3 covers 14 residues. Written as DNA, the CDR3 is TGTGCCAGCATACTAGCGGAGGGGGAAGAGACCCAGTACTTC. This translates into CASILAEGEETQYF.

The V gene is TRBV10-3, the J gene TRBJ2-7; 12 bases map to TRBD2. Losses at the gene ends were 6 bases for V and 5 bases for J; bases not matched to a gene: 14. CDR1 ENHRY and CDR2 SYGVKD come from the germline V gene. The CDR3 loop spans 17 amino acids. The CDR3 sequence is CAISTTGLAGRGNEQYF. CDR3 bases: TGTGCCATCAGCACAACTGGACTAGCGGGAAGAGGAAACGAGCAGTACTTC.

This clonotype rates as medium-sized (0.01 to 0.1%). The V and J genes are TRBV19 and TRBJ1-5; 8 bases are shared with TRBD1. Germline CDR1 is LNHDA and CDR2 is SQIVND (reference sequence). J lost 6 bases, V lost 3 bases, and 7 bases had no gene match. The length of the CDR3 is 15 residues. The chain's CDR3 is CASSIDRGSSQPQHF. The CDR3 DNA is TGTGCCAGTAGTATCGACAGGGGTTCGAGTCAGCCCCAGCATTTT.

CDR3 sequence (DNA): TGTGCCAGCAGTCCTCTCCGGACAGGGGTCCAAGAGACCCAGTACTTC. This gives the protein CASSPLRTGVQETQYF. The rearrangement links TRBV12-3 or TRBV12-4 to TRBJ2-5; 9 bases fit TRBD1. With V trimmed by 5 bases and J by 1 base, 8 bases remained unmatched. The CDR3 is 16 residues long.

The chain links TRBV4-2 to TRBJ2-3, with 9 bases identical to TRBD2. The CDR3 covers 18 residues. In germline, CDR1 is LGHNA, CDR2 YNFKEQ. V lost 0 bases, J lost 2 bases, and 9 bases stayed unmatched. The CDR3 is CASSQERPSGVSTDTQYF. The CDR3 nucleotides are TGTGCCAGCAGCCAAGAAAGGCCTAGCGGGGTATCCACAGATACGCAGTATTTT.

At least ten counts were recorded for this clonotype. The chain uses TRBV6-6 and TRBJ1-5, with D unresolved. The germline V gene encodes CDR1 MNHNY and CDR2 SVGAGI (reference sequence). CDR3 length equals 17 residues. Deletions cut 6 bases from V and 1 base from J, with 19 bases between. The CDR3 spells CASSHRPPEASNQPQHF. The CDR3 DNA follows: TGTGCCAGCAGCCATCGCCCCCCAGAGGCAAGCAATCAGCCCCAGCATTTT.

This chain links TRBV5-1 with TRBJ1-2; D call uncertain. The germline V gene encodes CDR1 SGHRS and CDR2 YFSETQ. CDR3 length: 11 residues. With 5 bases removed from V and 4 bases from J, the gap between germline ends came to 6 bases. DNA for the CDR3: TGCGCCAGCAGTGATTCCTATGGCTACACCTTC. Translation: CASSDSYGYTF.

This clonotype was counted ten times or more. The chain combines TRBV15 with TRBJ1-4, with a tentative D call TRBD1 (6 bases). Germline CDR1 and CDR2: LNHNV and YYDKDF (reference sequence). V lost 8 bases and J lost 4, with 14 bases in between. The CDR3 totals 14 residues. DNA of the CDR3: TGTGCCACCGGCCTAGGGGGAGTTAATGAAAAACTGTTTTTT. This codes for CATGLGGVNEKLFF.

This chain links TRBV7-2 with TRBJ2-5, with 8 bases identical to TRBD2. The V segment lost 0 bases and the J segment 3 bases; nucleotides outside the gene matches: 6. This CDR3 has 16 amino acids. Germline lookup yields CDR1 SGHTA and CDR2 FQGNSA. In nucleotides, the CDR3 is TGTGCCAGCAGCTTAGCCGGGGGGGCCAATAAAGAGACCCAGTACTTC. It specifies CASSLAGGANKETQYF.